The source of this T cell receptor beta chain is a study of blood T cell dynamics during melanoma immunotherapy. Study outcomes and limitations: The study could not tell melanoma-specific clones from general immune activation. At W3, later disease-control patients showed bifurcated PBMC repertoire changes, unlike progressors.

This table comes from immunoSEQ multiplex PCR, and its TCRdb copy is limited to in-frame clones, with some not included. In the table there are tens of thousands of clones, over 70% of which are singletons. This CDR3 has 13 residues. Germline-derived CDR1 and CDR2 are WNHNN and SYGVQD (reference sequence). V lost 2 bases and J 8 bases, leaving 9 bases between the germline ends. A word on this clone: What it recognizes is unknown.

The sample's time point: week 3, after first cycle of checkpoint inhibitor. Sampling occurred pretreatment (T0) and at week 3 (W3), after cycle one of checkpoint blockade. No patient had earlier systemic cancer treatment, concurrent immunosuppressants, or another active cancer. The material sequenced was blood, taken from a patient treated with checkpoint blockade. The receptor was isolated from a human donor with melanoma. This chain connects TRBV10-1 to TRBJ2-2; weak D call: TRBD2 (6 bases). In DNA form, the CDR3 reads TGCGCCAGCAGTGAGCAGGCGGGAGGGGAGCTGTTTTTT. This translates into CASSEQAGGELFF.